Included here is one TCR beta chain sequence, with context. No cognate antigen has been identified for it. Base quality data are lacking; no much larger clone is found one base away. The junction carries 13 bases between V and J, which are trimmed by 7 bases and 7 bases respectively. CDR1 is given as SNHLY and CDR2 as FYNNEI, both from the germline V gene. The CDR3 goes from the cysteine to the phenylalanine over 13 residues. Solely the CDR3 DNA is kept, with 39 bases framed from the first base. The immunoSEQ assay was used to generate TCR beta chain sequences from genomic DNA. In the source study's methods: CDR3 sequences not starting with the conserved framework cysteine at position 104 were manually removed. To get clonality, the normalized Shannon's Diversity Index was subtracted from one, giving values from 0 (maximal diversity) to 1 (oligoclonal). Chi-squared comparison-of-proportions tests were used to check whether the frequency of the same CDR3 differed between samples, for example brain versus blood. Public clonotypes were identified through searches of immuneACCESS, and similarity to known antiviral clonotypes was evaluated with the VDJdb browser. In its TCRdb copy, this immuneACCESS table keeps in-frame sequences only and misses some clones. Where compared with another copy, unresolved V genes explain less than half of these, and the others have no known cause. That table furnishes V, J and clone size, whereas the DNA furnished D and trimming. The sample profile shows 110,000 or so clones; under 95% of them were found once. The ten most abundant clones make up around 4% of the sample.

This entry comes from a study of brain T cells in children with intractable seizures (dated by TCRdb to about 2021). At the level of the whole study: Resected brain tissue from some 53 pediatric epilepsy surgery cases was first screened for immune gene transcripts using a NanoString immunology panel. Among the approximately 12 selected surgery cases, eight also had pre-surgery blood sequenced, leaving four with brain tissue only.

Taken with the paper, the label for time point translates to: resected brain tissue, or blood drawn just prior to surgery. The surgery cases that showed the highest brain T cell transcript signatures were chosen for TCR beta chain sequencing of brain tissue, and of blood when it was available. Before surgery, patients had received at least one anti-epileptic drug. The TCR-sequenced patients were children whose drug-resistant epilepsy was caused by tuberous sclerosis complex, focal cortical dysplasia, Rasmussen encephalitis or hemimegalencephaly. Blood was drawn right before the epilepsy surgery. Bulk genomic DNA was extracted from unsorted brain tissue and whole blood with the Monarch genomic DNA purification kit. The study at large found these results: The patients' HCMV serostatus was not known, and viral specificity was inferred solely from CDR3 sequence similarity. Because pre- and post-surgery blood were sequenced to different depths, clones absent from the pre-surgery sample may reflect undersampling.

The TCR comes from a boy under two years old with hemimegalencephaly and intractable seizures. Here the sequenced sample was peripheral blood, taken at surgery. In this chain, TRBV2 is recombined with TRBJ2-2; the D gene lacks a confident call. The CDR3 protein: CASNLLGVGELFF. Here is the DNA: TGTGCCAGCAACCTGCTGGGCGTCGGGGAGCTGTTTTTT.